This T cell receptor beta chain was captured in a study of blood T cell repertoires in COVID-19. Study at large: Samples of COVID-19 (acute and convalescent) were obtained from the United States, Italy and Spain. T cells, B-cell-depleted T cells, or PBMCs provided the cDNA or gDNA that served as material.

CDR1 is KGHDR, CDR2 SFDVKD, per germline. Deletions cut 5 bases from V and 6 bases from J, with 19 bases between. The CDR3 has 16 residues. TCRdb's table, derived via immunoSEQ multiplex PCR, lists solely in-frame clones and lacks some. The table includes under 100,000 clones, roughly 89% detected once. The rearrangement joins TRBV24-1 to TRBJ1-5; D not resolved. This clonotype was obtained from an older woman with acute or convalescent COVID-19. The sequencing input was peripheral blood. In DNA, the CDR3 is TGTGCCACCAGTGCCCAGGCGACCGGTTCCGGTCAGCCCCAGCATTTT. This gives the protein CATSAQATGSGQPQHF.